This T cell receptor beta chain was identified during a study of T cells in Graves' hyperthyroidism and ophthalmopathy. Study-level background: Prior to any treatment, at the point of initial diagnosis, peripheral blood was collected.

Graves' hyperthyroidism was deemed stable given no ophthalmopathy progression within 18 months. The CDR3 covers 15 residues. Germline-derived CDR1 and CDR2 are SNHLY and FYNNEI. V gave up 7 bases and J gave up 0 bases, with 12 bases separating them. There were TCR beta CDR3 regions amplified from RNA transcripts. The primer set for the first-round RT-PCR of the TCR CDR3 was HTBI. Via MiXCR, TCRdb re-called the multiplex PCR reads, giving one row per CDR3 protein. Altogether a few hundred thousand distinct CDR3 sequences are present, 15% to 18% being singletons, with the ten largest covering around an eighth. Ten or more counts support this clonotype.

Material for sequencing was blood. The sequence was obtained from a woman under 30 with Graves' hyperthyroidism. The rearrangement joins TRBV2 to TRBJ2-2; D remains unclear. CDR3 sequence reads: CASNRGGANTGELFF. The CDR3 DNA sequence: TGTGCCAGCAACCGAGGTGGCGCGAACACCGGGGAGCTGTTTTTT.